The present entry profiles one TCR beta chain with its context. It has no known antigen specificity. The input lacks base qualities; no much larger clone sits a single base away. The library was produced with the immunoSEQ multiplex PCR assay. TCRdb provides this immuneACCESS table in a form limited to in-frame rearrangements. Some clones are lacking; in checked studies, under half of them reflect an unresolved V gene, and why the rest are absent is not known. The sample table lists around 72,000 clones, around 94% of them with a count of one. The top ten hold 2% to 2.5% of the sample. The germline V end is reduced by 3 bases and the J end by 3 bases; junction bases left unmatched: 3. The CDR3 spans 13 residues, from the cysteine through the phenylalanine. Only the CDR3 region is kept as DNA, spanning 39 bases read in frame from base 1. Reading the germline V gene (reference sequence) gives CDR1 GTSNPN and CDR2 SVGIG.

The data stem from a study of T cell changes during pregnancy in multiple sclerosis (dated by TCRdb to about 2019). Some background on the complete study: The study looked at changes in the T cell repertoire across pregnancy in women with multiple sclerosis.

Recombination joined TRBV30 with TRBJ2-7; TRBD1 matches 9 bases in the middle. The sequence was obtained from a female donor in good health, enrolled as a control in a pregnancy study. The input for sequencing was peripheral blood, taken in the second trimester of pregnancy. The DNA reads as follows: TGTGCCTGGAGGGTGGGACAGGGCTACGAGCAGTACTTC. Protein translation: CAWRVGQGYEQYF.